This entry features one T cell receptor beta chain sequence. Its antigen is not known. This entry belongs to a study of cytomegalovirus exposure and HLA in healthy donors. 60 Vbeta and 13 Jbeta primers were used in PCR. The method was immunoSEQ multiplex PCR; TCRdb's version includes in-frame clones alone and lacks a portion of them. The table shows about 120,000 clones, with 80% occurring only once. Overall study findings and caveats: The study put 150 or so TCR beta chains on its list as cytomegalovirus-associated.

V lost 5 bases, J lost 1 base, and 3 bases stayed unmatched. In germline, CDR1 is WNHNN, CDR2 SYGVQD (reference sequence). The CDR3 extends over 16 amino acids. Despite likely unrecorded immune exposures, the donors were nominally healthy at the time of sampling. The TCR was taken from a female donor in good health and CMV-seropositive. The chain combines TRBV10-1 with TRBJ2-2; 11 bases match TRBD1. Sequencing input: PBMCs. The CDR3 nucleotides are TGCGCCAGCAGTTTGGGACAGGGGGAGAACACCGGGGAGCTGTTTTTT. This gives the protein CASSLGQGENTGELFF.